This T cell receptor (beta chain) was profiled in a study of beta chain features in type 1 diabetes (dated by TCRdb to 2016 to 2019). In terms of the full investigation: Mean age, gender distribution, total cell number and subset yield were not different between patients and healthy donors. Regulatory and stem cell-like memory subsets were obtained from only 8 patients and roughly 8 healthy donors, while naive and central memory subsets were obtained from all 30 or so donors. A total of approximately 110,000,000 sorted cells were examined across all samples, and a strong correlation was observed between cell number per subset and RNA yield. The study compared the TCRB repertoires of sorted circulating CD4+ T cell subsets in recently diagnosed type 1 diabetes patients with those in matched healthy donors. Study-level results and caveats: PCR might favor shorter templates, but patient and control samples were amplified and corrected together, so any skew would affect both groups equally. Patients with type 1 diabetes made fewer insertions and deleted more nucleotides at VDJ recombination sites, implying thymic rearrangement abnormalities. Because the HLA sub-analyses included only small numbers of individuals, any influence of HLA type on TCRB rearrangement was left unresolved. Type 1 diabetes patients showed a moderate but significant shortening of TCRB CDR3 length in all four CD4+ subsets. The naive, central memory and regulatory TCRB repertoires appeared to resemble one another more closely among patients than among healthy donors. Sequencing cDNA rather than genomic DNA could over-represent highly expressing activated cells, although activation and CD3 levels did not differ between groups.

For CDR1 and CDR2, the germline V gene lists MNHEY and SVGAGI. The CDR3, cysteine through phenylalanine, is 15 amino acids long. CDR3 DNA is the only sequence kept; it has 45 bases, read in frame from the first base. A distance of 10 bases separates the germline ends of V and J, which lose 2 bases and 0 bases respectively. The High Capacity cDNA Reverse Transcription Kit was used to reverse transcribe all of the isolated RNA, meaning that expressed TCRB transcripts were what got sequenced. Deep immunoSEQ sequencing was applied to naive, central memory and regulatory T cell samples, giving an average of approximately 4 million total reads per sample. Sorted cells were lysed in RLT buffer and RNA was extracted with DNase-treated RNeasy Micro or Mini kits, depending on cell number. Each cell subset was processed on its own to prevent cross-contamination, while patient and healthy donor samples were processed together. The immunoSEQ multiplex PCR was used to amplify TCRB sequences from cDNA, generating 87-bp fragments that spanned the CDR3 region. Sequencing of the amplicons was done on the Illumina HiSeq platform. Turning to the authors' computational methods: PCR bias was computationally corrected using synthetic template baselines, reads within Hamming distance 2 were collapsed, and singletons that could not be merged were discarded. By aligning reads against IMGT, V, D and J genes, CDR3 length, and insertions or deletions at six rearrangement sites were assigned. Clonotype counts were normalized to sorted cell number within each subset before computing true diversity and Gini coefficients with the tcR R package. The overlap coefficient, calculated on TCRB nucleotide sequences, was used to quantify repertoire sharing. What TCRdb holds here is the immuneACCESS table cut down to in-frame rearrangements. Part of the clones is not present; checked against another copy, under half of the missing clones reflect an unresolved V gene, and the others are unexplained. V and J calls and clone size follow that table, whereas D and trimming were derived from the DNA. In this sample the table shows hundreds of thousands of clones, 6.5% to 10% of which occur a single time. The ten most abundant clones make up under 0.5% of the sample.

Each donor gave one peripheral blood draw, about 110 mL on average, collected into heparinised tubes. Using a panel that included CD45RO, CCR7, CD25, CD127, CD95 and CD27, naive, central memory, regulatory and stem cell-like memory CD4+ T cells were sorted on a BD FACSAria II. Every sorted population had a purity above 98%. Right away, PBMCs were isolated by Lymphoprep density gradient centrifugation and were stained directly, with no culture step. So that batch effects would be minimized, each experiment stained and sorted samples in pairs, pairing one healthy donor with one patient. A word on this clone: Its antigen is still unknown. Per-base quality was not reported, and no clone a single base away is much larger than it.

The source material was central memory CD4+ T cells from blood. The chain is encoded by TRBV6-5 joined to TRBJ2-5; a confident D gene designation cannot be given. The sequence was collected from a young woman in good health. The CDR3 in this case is CASSYKRTHQETQYF. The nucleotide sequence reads TGTGCCAGCAGTTACAAGCGAACCCACCAAGAGACCCAGTACTTC.